The 16 T cell receptor beta chains reported below all come from one sample, sequenced in a study of blood T cell repertoires in COVID-19. The assay was immunoSEQ multiplex PCR, and TCRdb's table has in-frame clones only and misses some. The repertoire has about 43,000 clones, 87% of them found once; the top ten carry just over 15%. Sequencing input: peripheral blood. Receptor source: a man aged 55 to 70 with active COVID-19.

The rearrangement joins TRBV10-2 to TRBJ1-1; a weak D match, TRBD1 (6 bases). Looked up from germline, CDR1 is WSHSY and CDR2 is SAAADI. The V end was cut by 7 bases, the J end by 2 bases, with 14 bases between. The CDR3 extends over 14 amino acids. In DNA, the CDR3 is TGCGCCAGCACCGACAGGACAACTAACACTGAAGCTTTCTTT. Translating it yields CASTDRTTNTEAFF.

The rearrangement joins TRBV5-1 to TRBJ2-2; D is undetermined. Germline lookup yields CDR1 SGHRS and CDR2 YFSETQ. CDR3 size: 12 residues. V was pared by 1 base and J by 8 bases, with 6 bases between. This CDR3 is CASSLLRGELFF. The CDR3 DNA is TGCGCCAGCAGCTTGCTCAGGGGGGAGCTGTTTTTT.

This chain joins TRBV20-1 and TRBJ2-1; TRBD1 matches 9 bases. Germline-derived CDR1 and CDR2 are DFQATT and SNEGSKA (reference sequence). The CDR3 sequence is 11 residues long. The V segment lost 6 bases and the J segment 6 bases; nucleotides outside the gene matches: 0. CDR3 region: CSAGQGNEQFF. CDR3 sequence (DNA): TGCAGTGCGGGACAGGGCAATGAGCAGTTCTTC.

This chain uses TRBV27 with TRBJ1-1; possibly TRBD1 for D (6 bases). Trimming took off 6 bases at V and 9 bases at J, with 17 bases between the two ends. This CDR3 is built from 13 residues. Per the germline V gene, CDR1 is MNHEY and CDR2 is SMNVEV (reference sequence). CDR3 nucleotide sequence: TGTGCCAGCAGCCTTAGGACAGAGCTCAAAGCTTTCTTT. It yields the protein CASSLRTELKAFF.

This clone was observed a handful of times. The same CDR3 can be traced to other DNA sequences in this sample. This CDR3 is CASSPGQGAEAFF. The CDR3 nucleotides read TGTGCCAGCTCACCGGGACAGGGGGCGGAGGCTTTCTTT. V gene TRBV18 combines with J gene TRBJ1-1; 12 bases match TRBD1. The V and J ends lost 3 bases and 11 bases, in that order; junction bases with no gene match: 4. The CDR3 has 13 amino acids. Germline V gene lookup returns CDR1 KGHSH and CDR2 LQKENI.

V and J are TRBV5-1 and TRBJ2-3, with D possibly TRBD1 on 5 matching bases. V was shortened by 3 bases and J by 1 base, with 12 bases between the two germline ends. Germline V gene sequence: CDR1 SGHRS, CDR2 YFSETQ. The CDR3 has 15 amino acids. The CDR3 region has the DNA TGCGCCAGCAGCTACCAGGGTTCGGGCACAGATACGCAGTATTTT. It specifies CASSYQGSGTDTQYF.

The chain is built from TRBV19 and TRBJ2-1; 9 bases line up with TRBD2. The CDR3 covers 15 residues. V was clipped by 3 bases and J by 7 bases; unmatched bases: 7. Germline lookup yields CDR1 LNHDA and CDR2 SQIVND (reference sequence). CDR3 protein: CASSIGGRVGNEQFF. The CDR3 DNA sequence: TGTGCCAGTAGTATTGGCGGGAGGGTTGGTAATGAGCAGTTCTTC.

The chain has TRBV10-3 and TRBJ1-5; D call uncertain. Trimming pared 0 bases from V and 11 bases from J, leaving 14 bases between. The CDR3 totals 14 residues. Germline CDR1 ENHRY, CDR2 SYGVKD. In DNA, the CDR3 is TGTGCCATCAGTGAGTCAGGGAGCCTCCGGGCCCAGCATTTT. Its protein is CAISESGSLRAQHF.

The V and J genes are TRBV27 and TRBJ2-7; D uncertain. Germline V gene sequence: CDR1 MNHEY, CDR2 SMNVEV (reference sequence). This CDR3 spans 13 amino acids. The ends were cut back, 0 bases at V and 3 bases at J, with 6 bases in the middle. CDR3 DNA sequence: TGTGCCAGCAGTTTATCCTTTTACTACGAGCAGTACTTC. Translating gives CASSLSFYYEQYF.

The gene calls are TRBV5-5 and TRBJ1-2, with D unclear. The CDR3 covers 14 residues. Germline CDR1 reads SGHKS; CDR2 reads YYEKEE (reference sequence). The V gene lost 0 bases and the J gene lost 0 bases, with 6 bases spanning the gap. This CDR3 is CASSLATANYGYTF. In nucleotides, the CDR3 is TGTGCCAGCAGCTTGGCTACGGCTAACTATGGCTACACCTTC.

The genes are TRBV7-3 and TRBJ2-1, with 7 bases lining up with TRBD2. Germline V gives CDR1 SGHTA, CDR2 FQGTGA. CDR3 size: 13 residues. The trim removed 5 bases at V and 9 bases at J, leaving 7 bases unmatched. The CDR3 spells CASSPYWGGEQFF. Written as DNA, the CDR3 is TGTGCCAGCAGCCCATATTGGGGGGGTGAGCAGTTCTTC.

CDR3 DNA sequence: TGTGCCAGTTTTCAGCGGGAGGGGGGCACAGATACGCAGTATTTT. It translates to CASFQREGGTDTQYF. This chain links TRBV19 with TRBJ2-3; 10 bases are shared with TRBD2. The V and J ends lost 8 bases and 1 base, in that order; junction bases with no gene match: 6. Per the germline V gene, CDR1 is LNHDA and CDR2 is SQIVND (reference sequence). This CDR3 is 15 amino acids long. The full variable domain, its missing parts supplied by reference TRBV19 and TRBJ2-3, is DGGITQSPKYLFRKEGQNVTLSCEQNLNHDAMYWYRQDPGQGLRLIYYSQIVNDFQKGDIAEGYSVSREKKESFPLTVTSAQKNPTAFYLCASFQREGGTDTQYFGPGTRLTVL.

The chain links TRBV7-6 to TRBJ2-3; D remains unclear. V was trimmed by 2 bases and J by 4 bases, leaving 13 bases between them. Germline assignment: CDR1 SGHVS and CDR2 FNYEAQ. CDR3 length: 15 amino acids. CDR3 sequence (DNA): TGTGCCAGCAGCTTACTAATGGCTAGTGCAGATACGCAGTATTTT. This encodes CASSLLMASADTQYF.

The V call is TRBV11-3, the J call TRBJ2-2; 7 bases are shared with TRBD2. The germline V gene has CDR1 SGHNT and CDR2 YENEEA. The CDR3 is 16 amino acids. The V gene end was trimmed by 1 base and the J gene end by 0 bases; junction bases not matched to a gene: 2. The DNA of the CDR3 is TGTGCCAGCAGCTTAGGGGGAGGGTCGAACACCGGGGAGCTGTTTTTT. This codes for CASSLGGGSNTGELFF.

CDR3 in DNA: TGTGCCAGCTCATTTGGAGGTGATGAAAAACTGTTTTTT. It translates to CASSFGGDEKLFF. The chain combines TRBV18 with TRBJ1-4; D is unresolved. The CDR3 covers 13 residues. Trimming removed 5 bases at V and 6 bases at J, with 10 bases between. CDR1 and CDR2 from the germline V gene are KGHSH and LQKENI.

The chain uses TRBV4-3 and TRBJ1-1; D is unresolved. This CDR3 has 14 amino acids. Germline loops: CDR1 LGHNA, CDR2 YSLEER. V lost 0 bases and J 5 bases, leaving 10 bases between the germline ends. CDR3 sequence reads: CASSQDFGRTEAFF. The CDR3 DNA reads TGCGCCAGCAGCCAAGATTTTGGCAGGACTGAAGCTTTCTTT.